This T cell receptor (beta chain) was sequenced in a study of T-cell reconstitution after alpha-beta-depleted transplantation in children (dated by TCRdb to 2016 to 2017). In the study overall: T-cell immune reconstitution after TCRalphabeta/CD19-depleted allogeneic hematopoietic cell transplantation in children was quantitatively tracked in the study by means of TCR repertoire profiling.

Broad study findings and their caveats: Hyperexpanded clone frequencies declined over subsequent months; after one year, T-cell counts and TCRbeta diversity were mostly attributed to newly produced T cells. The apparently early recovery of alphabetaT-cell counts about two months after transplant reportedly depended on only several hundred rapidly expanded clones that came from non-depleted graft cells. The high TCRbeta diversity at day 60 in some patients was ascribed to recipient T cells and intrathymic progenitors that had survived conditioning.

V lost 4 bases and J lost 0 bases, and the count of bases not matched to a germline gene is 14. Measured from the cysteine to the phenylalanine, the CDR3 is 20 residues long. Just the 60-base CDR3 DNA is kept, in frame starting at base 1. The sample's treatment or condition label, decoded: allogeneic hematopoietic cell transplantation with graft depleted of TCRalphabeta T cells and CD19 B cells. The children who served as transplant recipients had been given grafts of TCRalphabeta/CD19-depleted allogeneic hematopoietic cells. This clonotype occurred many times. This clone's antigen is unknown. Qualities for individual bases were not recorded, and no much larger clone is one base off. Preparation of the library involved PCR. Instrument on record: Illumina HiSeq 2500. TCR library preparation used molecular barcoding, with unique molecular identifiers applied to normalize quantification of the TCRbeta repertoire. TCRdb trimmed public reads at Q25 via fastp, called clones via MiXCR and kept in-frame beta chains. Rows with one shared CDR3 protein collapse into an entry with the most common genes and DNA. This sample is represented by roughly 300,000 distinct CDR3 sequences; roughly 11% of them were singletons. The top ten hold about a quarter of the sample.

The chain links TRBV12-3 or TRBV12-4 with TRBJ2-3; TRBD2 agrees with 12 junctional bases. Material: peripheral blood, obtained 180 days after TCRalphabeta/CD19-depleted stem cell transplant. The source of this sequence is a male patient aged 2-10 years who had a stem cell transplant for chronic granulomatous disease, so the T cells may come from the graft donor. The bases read TGTGCCAGCAGTTCTCCCAAGACTAGCGGGGGATCTCCTAGCACAGATACGCAGTATTTT. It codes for CASSSPKTSGGSPSTDTQYF.